Listed below are T cell receptor beta chains from one sample, sequenced in a study of EBV T-cell therapy then PD-1 blockade in nasopharyngeal carcinoma. Profiled with immunoSEQ multiplex PCR; TCRdb holds only in-frame clones, not every one. Among 20,000 to 25,000 clones, approximately 87% were seen once, and the ten largest hold roughly 29%. These receptors have no identified antigens. Source: CD8+ T cells from blood, taken at roughly day 67 from a patient whose treatment included autologous EBV-specific T cells and nivolumab. All receptors come from a man aged 35-49 years with nasopharyngeal carcinoma. Both conserved end residues are part of each CDR3. The D gene is left open where the match is weak. Part of the rows lack a size; the others show once, few, many or a class for expanded clones.

>.|TRBV7-3|.|TRBJ1-1
TGTGCCAGCAGCTTAAAGGGTCTGAACACTGAAGCTTTCTTT
CASSLKGLNTEAFF
>.|TRBV27|TRBD1|TRBJ1-1
TGTGCCAGCAGTCTGGACAGGGTAACTTATCTGGGAACTGAAGCTTTCTTT
CASSLDRVTYLGTEAFF
>few|TRBV10-3|.|TRBJ2-1
TGTGCCATCAGTGGGGAAGGGCCGACGAGTGAGCAGTTCTTC
CAISGEGPTSEQFF
>.|TRBV27|.|TRBJ1-1
TGTGCCAGCAGTTTAGGCCAGGGATGGACTGAAGCTTTCTTT
CASSLGQGWTEAFF
>.|TRBV29-1|.|TRBJ1-2
TGCAGCGTTGATCAGGGCGCACCAGCGGGCTACACCTTC
CSVDQGAPAGYTF
>few|TRBV4-1|.|TRBJ2-1
TGCGCCAGCAGCCAAGGACCGGGTCGTTATGAGCAGTTCTTC
CASSQGPGRYEQFF
>.|TRBV6-6|TRBD1|TRBJ1-1
TGTGCCAGCAGTGCGCTGGGACAGAGATACACTGAAGCTTTCTTT
CASSALGQRYTEAFF
>.|TRBV9|TRBD1|TRBJ2-7
TGTGCCAGCAGCGTAGGACAGGGGGCGTACGAGCAGTACTTC
CASSVGQGAYEQYF
>.|TRBV10-3|TRBD1|TRBJ1-1
TGTGCCATCAGGGCCCCGGGACAGCGGAACACTGAAGCTTTCTTT
CAIRAPGQRNTEAFF
>.|TRBV5-6|.|TRBJ1-1
TGTGCCAGCAGCTTGGGCGTAATGAACACTGAAGCTTTCTTT
CASSLGVMNTEAFF
>.|TRBV12-3/TRBV12-4|.|TRBJ1-1
TGTGCCAGCAGTATCGTAAACCAAGCTTTCTTT
CASSIVNQAFF
>.|TRBV7-2|.|TRBJ2-7
TGTGCCAGCAGCGGATGGACAGCCTACGAGCAGTACTTC
CASSGWTAYEQYF
>.|TRBV7-6|TRBD1|TRBJ2-7
TGTGCCAGCAGCTTAGCCGGACAGGCCTACGAGCAGTACTTC
CASSLAGQAYEQYF
>.|TRBV27|.|TRBJ1-2
TGTGCCAGCAGTTTGCACCGTTTCTATGGCTACACCTTC
CASSLHRFYGYTF
>.|TRBV27|.|TRBJ2-7
TGTGCCAGCAGTCTGGGACCCTCCTACGAGCAGTACTTC
CASSLGPSYEQYF
>.|TRBV7-8|.|TRBJ2-2
TGTGCCAGCAGCCCGGGACAAATCACCGGGGAGCTGTTTTTT
CASSPGQITGELFF
>.|TRBV6-5|.|TRBJ1-6
TGTGCCAGCAGTTACTTACCGCGGCATAATTCACCCCTCCACTTT
CASSYLPRHNSPLHF
>.|TRBV5-6|.|TRBJ1-1
TGTGCCAGCAGCTTGGCTTGGGGGGTGAACACTGAAGCTTTCTTT
CASSLAWGVNTEAFF
>.|TRBV28|.|TRBJ2-5
TGTGCCAGCAGTTTAGGAGGGGGCGGGCGGGAGACCCAGTACTTC
CASSLGGGGRETQYF
>.|TRBV24-1|.|TRBJ1-3
TGTGCCACCAGTGATGGAGGGACGGTCTCTGGAAACACCATATATTTT
CATSDGGTVSGNTIYF
>.|TRBV19|.|TRBJ2-7
TGTGCCAGTAGTACCCACATCGGTAACACCTACGAGCAGTACTTC
CASSTHIGNTYEQYF
>.|TRBV12-3/TRBV12-4|.|TRBJ1-1
TGTGCCAGCAGGGGGGGGAACACTGAAGCTTTCTTT
CASRGGNTEAFF
>.|TRBV7-8|.|TRBJ1-6
TGTGCCAGCAGCCCCGGATCTAATTCACCCCTCCACTTT
CASSPGSNSPLHF
>.|TRBV30|.|TRBJ2-7
TGTGCCTGGTATACAGCCTACGAGCAGTACTTC
CAWYTAYEQYF
>.|TRBV9|.|TRBJ1-3
TGTGCCAGCAGCGACGCATTGGGTTTCTCTGGAAACACCATATATTTT
CASSDALGFSGNTIYF
>.|TRBV25-1|TRBD2|TRBJ2-7
TGTGCCAGCAGTCCCACCCCTATCGAACTAGCGGGGACCTACGAGCAGTACTTC
CASSPTPIELAGTYEQYF
>.|TRBV19|TRBD1|TRBJ1-5
TGTGCCAGTAGTATAGAGGGACAGGGCCATCAGCCCCAGCATTTT
CASSIEGQGHQPQHF
>.|TRBV12-1|.|TRBJ2-5
TGTGCCAGCAGCTTTGAAGGACGGGGGGGCCAAGAGACCCAGTACTTC
CASSFEGRGGQETQYF
>.|TRBV19|.|TRBJ2-7
TGTGCCAGTAGGGCGAGGGACCGCCTTACCTACGAGCAGTACTTC
CASRARDRLTYEQYF
>.|TRBV2|.|TRBJ1-2
TGTGCCAGCAGGGGGGATATGACGGAAGGCTATGGCTACACCTTC
CASRGDMTEGYGYTF
>once|TRBV10-3|TRBD1|TRBJ1-1
TGTGCCATCAGTGGGGCCCGGGACAGGGGGTTGTCTGAAGCTTTCTTT
CAISGARDRGLSEAFF
>few|TRBV6-4|TRBD2|TRBJ2-1
TGTGCCAGCAGTGAAAGTAGCGGGGGGGCCCGCAATGAGCAGTTCTTC
CASSESSGGARNEQFF
>.|TRBV27|TRBD2|TRBJ2-3
TGTGCCAGCAGTTTTGGACTAGGTGCGCAGTATTTT
CASSFGLGAQYF
>.|TRBV7-9|.|TRBJ2-3
TGTGCCAGCAGCTTAGCAGCCTTCACAGATACGCAGTATTTT
CASSLAAFTDTQYF
>.|TRBV12-5|TRBD1|TRBJ1-1
TGTGCTAGTGGTTTGGGAAGGGGACAGGGGAACACTGAAGCTTTCTTT
CASGLGRGQGNTEAFF
>.|TRBV7-8|.|TRBJ1-2
TGTGCCAGCAGCCCCCGCTCGTCCGGCTACACCTTC
CASSPRSSGYTF
>.|TRBV24-1|TRBD1|TRBJ1-2
TGTGCCACCAGTGAGCCCTACAGGGGGCTAGGTTATGGCTACACCTTC
CATSEPYRGLGYGYTF
>.|TRBV11-1|TRBD1|TRBJ2-2
TGTGCCAGCAGCCCGGACAGGCGGGACACCGGGGAGCTGTTTTTT
CASSPDRRDTGELFF
>.|TRBV3-1/TRBV3-2|.|TRBJ2-1
TGTGCCAGCAGCCCAGCGGAGCCGTACAATGAGCAGTTCTTC
CASSPAEPYNEQFF
>.|TRBV2|.|TRBJ1-4
TGTGCCAGCACCCCAGGAAGAACTAATGAAAAACTGTTTTTT
CASTPGRTNEKLFF
>few|TRBV7-6|.|TRBJ1-1
TGTGCCAGCAGCTTCTCGGTCGGTGAGAACACTGAAGCTTTCTTT
CASSFSVGENTEAFF
>.|TRBV2|TRBD1|TRBJ2-4
TGTGCCAGCAGCCCTACAGGGGATTGGAGCAAAAACATTCAGTACTTC
CASSPTGDWSKNIQYF
>.|TRBV12-3/TRBV12-4|.|TRBJ2-7
TGTGCCAGCAGTTTAGCGGGGAGGTACGAGCAGTACTTC
CASSLAGRYEQYF
>.|TRBV5-6|TRBD1|TRBJ1-4
TGTGCCAGCAGCCCGAGGACAGGGATAAGTAGTATTGAAAAACTGTTTTTT
CASSPRTGISSIEKLFF
>.|TRBV6-5|.|TRBJ2-5
TGTGCCAGCAGCTTCAGGGGCCAAGAGACCCAGTACTTC
CASSFRGQETQYF
>once|TRBV15|.|TRBJ1-3
TGTGCCACCAGCGGGGACTCCCACTCTGGAAACACCATATATTTT
CATSGDSHSGNTIYF
>.|TRBV7-2|.|TRBJ2-2
TGTGCCAGCAGCTTACGTGTGCGACTCCGGTTCGCGAACACCGGGGAGCTGTTTTTT
CASSLRVRLRFANTGELFF
>.|TRBV27|.|TRBJ1-1
TGTGCCAGCACCGTAAACGGGTGGTTCGGGACTGAAGCTTTCTTT
CASTVNGWFGTEAFF
>.|TRBV2|.|TRBJ2-7
TGTGCCAGCAGTGGTCACGAGCAGTACTTC
CASSGHEQYF
>.|TRBV5-6|TRBD1|TRBJ2-7
TGTGCCAGCAGCCCCGGGACAGGAGCCTACGAGCAGTACTTC
CASSPGTGAYEQYF
>.|TRBV24-1|.|TRBJ2-1
TGTGCCACCAATCAGGGTTCGGATGAGCAGTTCTTC
CATNQGSDEQFF
>.|TRBV7-9|.|TRBJ1-1
TGTGCCAGCAGCTTCGGGAACACTGAAGCTTTCTTT
CASSFGNTEAFF
>.|TRBV7-9|.|TRBJ1-4
TGTGCCAGCAGCTTAGGAGTGTCAACTAATGAAAAACTGTTTTTT
CASSLGVSTNEKLFF
>.|TRBV29-1|.|TRBJ1-2
TGCAGCGCCCAGGTCCATCTTTATGGCTACACCTTC
CSAQVHLYGYTF
>.|TRBV9|.|TRBJ2-3
TGTGCCAGCAGCGTAGAGCAGGGGAGCACAGATACGCAGTATTTT
CASSVEQGSTDTQYF
>.|TRBV13|.|TRBJ2-7
TGTGCCAGCAGCTTAGATGGCAGGGGGAGGAACGAGCAGTACTTC
CASSLDGRGRNEQYF
>.|TRBV6-5|.|TRBJ2-7
TGTGCCAGCAGTCTGGCGGATGGGACCGAGCAGTACTTC
CASSLADGTEQYF